This TCR beta chain was sequenced during a study of blood T cell repertoires in COVID-19. Overall study context: The United States, Italy and Spain supplied acute and convalescent COVID-19 samples. Sources were T cells, B-cell-depleted T cells, or PBMCs; the material itself was cDNA or gDNA.

As processed by the authors: Using reference gene primer amplification, nucleated cell counts were estimated. Some clones are missing from TCRdb's copy, which holds only in-frame ones; the method was immunoSEQ multiplex PCR. D and trimming come from the DNA, and the V and J calls and clone size come from that table. This sample has 150,000 to 160,000 clones; 80% to 90% occur once, and the top ten carry roughly 15%. Germline assignment: CDR1 MDHEN and CDR2 SYDVKM. Trimming stripped 5 bases from V and 6 bases from J, with 10 bases between. The CDR3 runs to 12 residues. The sample comprised peripheral blood. This chain connects TRBV28 to TRBJ1-2; D remains ambiguous. The source is a woman in her thirties or forties with acute or convalescent COVID-19. This chain's CDR3 is CASSRGRDGYTF. CDR3 coding DNA: TGTGCCAGCAGTCGAGGGAGAGATGGCTACACCTTC.